The 5 T cell receptor beta chains below were found in one sample sequenced in a study of a mutant IDH1 vaccine in newly diagnosed glioma. Data came from immunoSEQ multiplex PCR; TCRdb stores just in-frame clones and leaves some out. The sample has over 30,000 clones, roughly 90% seen once. Time point denoted: week 47, end of study. The investigators gave 300 ug of mutant IDH1 20-mer peptide in each vaccine dose, together with topical imiquimod. No antigen is known for these receptors. This sample comprised PBMCs, obtained from a glioma patient whose treatment included an IDH1 peptide vaccine. Source of these receptors: a woman aged 40-49 years with glioma.

This chain links TRBV6-6 with TRBJ1-6; no firm D call. This CDR3 spans 16 amino acids. V shed 8 bases and J shed 5 bases, with 19 bases lying between them. Germline CDR1 reads MNHNY; CDR2 reads SVGAGI (reference sequence). This chain's CDR3 is CASRGGPGRDNSPLHF. The CDR3 DNA follows: TGTGCCAGCCGTGGAGGCCCGGGCAGAGATAATTCACCCCTCCACTTT.

The chain has TRBV4-1 and TRBJ2-3, with D perhaps given as TRBD1 or TRBD2 (5 bases each). Deletions cut 0 bases from V and 6 bases from J, with 10 bases between. The CDR3 is 14 amino acids. Germline V lookup: CDR1 MGHRA, CDR2 YSYEKL. The CDR3 sequence: CASSQDQGGDTQYF. The CDR3 coding sequence is TGCGCCAGCAGCCAAGATCAGGGCGGGGATACGCAGTATTTT.

This clone has just one count. This sequence joins TRBV7-2 and TRBJ2-5; D perhaps matches TRBD1 (6 bases). V gave up 5 bases and J gave up 5 bases, with 21 bases separating them. The CDR3 spans 16 residues. Looked up from germline, CDR1 is SGHTA and CDR2 is FQGNSA. The CDR3, as DNA: TGTGCCAGCAGCGATCACTGGGGGCTGGCGAAGGAGACCCAGTACTTC. Its protein product is CASSDHWGLAKETQYF.

The chain employs TRBV18 and TRBJ2-2, with TRBD2 matching over 12 bases. CDR3 length: 16 residues. Per the germline V gene, CDR1 is KGHSH and CDR2 is LQKENI. Trimming took 6 bases from V and 2 from J; bases not matched to a gene: 4. CDR3 coding DNA: TGTGCCAGCTCGCGGACTAGCGGGGCCAACACCGGGGAGCTGTTTTTT. Its translation: CASSRTSGANTGELFF.

This clone was detected a few times. The CDR3 region is CASSQEQPKNTEAFF. The CDR3 nucleotides read TGTGCCAGCTCCCAGGAACAGCCGAAGAACACTGAAGCTTTCTTT. J is TRBJ1-1 and V is TRBV18; D is unresolved. CDR3 size: 15 residues. Trimming left V 6 bases short and J 1 base short, with 15 bases between. The germline CDR1 and CDR2 sequences are KGHSH and LQKENI.